Listed here are 3 T cell receptor beta chains from one sample, sequenced in a study of blood T cell repertoires in COVID-19. The method was immunoSEQ multiplex PCR; TCRdb's version includes in-frame clones alone and lacks a portion of them. This sample yields about 140,000 clones, of which 88% are seen a single time; about 2% belongs to the top ten. The sample consisted of peripheral blood. The receptors were sampled from a man between 65 and 79 years old with acute or convalescent COVID-19.

This sequence joins TRBV19 and TRBJ2-4; D is perhaps TRBD2 (6 bases). This CDR3 is 15 amino acids long. Germline V gene lookup returns CDR1 LNHDA and CDR2 SQIVND (reference sequence). V lost 5 bases and J 2 bases, leaving 13 bases between the germline ends. Written as DNA, the CDR3 is TGTGCCAGTAGTGCATCGGGGAGGACCAAAAACATTCAGTACTTC. Translation: CASSASGRTKNIQYF.

The chain recombines TRBV28 with TRBJ2-3; 8 nucleotides agree with TRBD2. V shed 6 bases and J 5 bases; nucleotides not matched to a gene: 13. The CDR3 is 16 residues long. Germline assignment: CDR1 MDHEN and CDR2 SYDVKM. DNA for the CDR3: TGTGCCAGCAGAATTGGGTTAGCGGGAAATAGAGATACGCAGTATTTT. Encoded protein: CASRIGLAGNRDTQYF.

V gene TRBV19 combines with J gene TRBJ2-3; 9 bases fit TRBD1. The V segment lost 7 bases and the J segment 1 base; nucleotides outside the gene matches: 6. The length of the CDR3 is 15 residues. Germline V gene data show CDR1 as LNHDA and CDR2 as SQIVND (reference sequence). The CDR3 spells CASNAGTGRTDTQYF. The CDR3 nucleotides are TGTGCCAGTAACGCCGGGACAGGGCGCACAGATACGCAGTATTTT.